A single sample gave rise to the 17 T cell receptor beta chains below, sequenced in a study of control samples from healthy donors and cancer patients. Sequenced by immunoSEQ multiplex PCR; TCRdb stores in-frame clones only, minus some. The data show hundreds of thousands of clones, with 75% to 95% seen just once and 5.5% to 8% held by the top ten. The sample comprised PBMCs. These receptors all stem from a man aged 35-49 years with head and neck cancer.

The chain recombines TRBV28 with TRBJ1-5, with D possibly TRBD1 on 5 matching bases. Germline V gene data show CDR1 as MDHEN and CDR2 as SYDVKM. The CDR3 runs to 14 residues. The V end was cut by 6 bases, the J end by 1 base, with 10 bases between. CDR3 amino acids: CASRPRQSNQPQHF. The CDR3 DNA follows: TGTGCCAGCAGACCTCGACAGAGCAATCAGCCCCAGCATTTT.

With regard to this clone: The junction and the germline gene differ at one end; a read error may be behind it. The chain couples TRBV10-3 to TRBJ2-1, with 7 nucleotides matching TRBD1. Germline V gene sequence: CDR1 ENHRY, CDR2 SYGVKD. The CDR3 has 14 amino acids. Written as DNA, the CDR3 is TGTGCCATCAGGGCAGGGGGTTCCTCCAATGAGCAGTTCTTC. This gives the protein CAIRAGGSSNEQFF.

The CDR3 here is CASAPDPRYTIYF. CDR3 sequence (DNA): TGTGCCTCAGCACCCGACCCGCGGTACACCATATATTTT. J is TRBJ1-3 and V is TRBV7-9; no firm D call. This CDR3 region has 13 residues. V lost 11 bases and J 8 bases, leaving 19 bases between the germline ends. Germline lookup yields CDR1 SEHNR and CDR2 FQNEAQ (reference sequence).

The J gene is TRBJ2-3, the V gene TRBV9; no firm D call. This CDR3 comprises 14 residues. Germline values: CDR1 SGDLS, CDR2 YYNGEE. Trimming removed 3 bases at V and 0 bases at J, with 8 bases between. CDR3 sequence (DNA): TGTGCCAGCAGCGGGGGTTCTAGCACAGATACGCAGTATTTT. Its translation is CASSGGSSTDTQYF.

The count of this clone is one. The CDR3: CASGDPEYF. CDR3 coding DNA: TGTGCCAGCGGGGACCCAGAGTATTTT. J is TRBJ2-3 and V is TRBV9; perhaps D is TRBD1 or TRBD2 (5 bases each). The V gene's germline CDR1 is SGDLS and CDR2 YYNGEE. The V gene lost 7 bases and the J gene lost 13 bases, with 10 bases spanning the gap. The CDR3 runs to 9 residues.

The chain uses TRBV5-6 and TRBJ2-1, with D perhaps TRBD1 or TRBD2 (5 bases each). Germline V gene lookup returns CDR1 SGHDT and CDR2 YYEEEE. Trimming stripped 3 bases from V and 4 bases from J, with 11 bases between. This CDR3 has 14 amino acids. The CDR3 DNA is TGTGCCAGCAGCTCGGGGACGCCGTACAATGAGCAGTTCTTC. Translation: CASSSGTPYNEQFF.

V and J are TRBV18 and TRBJ2-7, with 9 bases lining up with TRBD1. CDR1 is KGHSH, CDR2 LQKENI, per germline. The CDR3 is 15 residues long. V shed 4 bases, J shed 2 bases, and the junction held 6 bases outside the gene matches. CDR3 loop: CASSLGQGDTYEQYF. CDR3 DNA sequence: TGTGCCAGCTCACTGGGACAGGGCGATACCTACGAGCAGTACTTC.

V gene TRBV5-5 combines with J gene TRBJ2-3, with D hard to call. Germline V CDR1 and CDR2: SGHKS, YYEKEE (reference sequence). V shed 0 bases and J shed 0 bases, with 8 bases lying between them. This CDR3 is built from 15 residues. The CDR3 protein is CASSLDLTSTDTQYF. The DNA of the CDR3 is TGTGCCAGCAGCTTGGATCTAACTAGCACAGATACGCAGTATTTT.

The chain has TRBV28 and TRBJ2-2; TRBD1 agrees at 10 bases. The V gene end was trimmed by 3 bases and the J gene end by 6 bases; junction bases not matched to a gene: 4. This CDR3 is built from 15 residues. Looked up from germline, CDR1 is MDHEN and CDR2 is SYDVKM. Here the CDR3 reads CASSLGTGEAGELFF. The CDR3 DNA sequence: TGTGCCAGCAGTTTGGGGACAGGGGAAGCCGGGGAGCTGTTTTTT.

The chain employs TRBV11-1 and TRBJ2-4; perhaps TRBD1 as D (5 bases). The V end was cut by 2 bases, the J end by 3 bases, with 5 bases between. The CDR3 totals 13 residues. CDR1 is SGHAT and CDR2 is FQDESV in the germline V gene (reference sequence). The CDR3 loop reads CASSLQGKNIQYF. CDR3 in DNA: TGTGCCAGCAGCTTACAGGGCAAAAACATTCAGTACTTC.

V is TRBV5-6 and J is TRBJ1-4; tentatively, D is TRBD1 (5 bases). This CDR3 comprises 15 residues. The V gene's germline CDR1 is SGHDT and CDR2 YYEEEE. The germline V and J ends were trimmed by 0 bases and 7 bases, with 13 bases remaining between them. The CDR3 protein is CASSLGVGGSEKLFF. The CDR3 DNA is TGTGCCAGCAGCTTGGGTGTCGGGGGAAGTGAAAAACTGTTTTTT.

Remarks on this clone: The sample holds other DNA sequences that translate to the same CDR3. The genes are TRBV5-6 and TRBJ1-2; tentatively, D is TRBD1 (5 bases). The germline CDR1 and CDR2 sequences are SGHDT and YYEEEE. Between the trimmed V and J ends, which lost 3 bases and 7 bases, there was a span of 7 bases. The CDR3 is made up of 11 amino acids. The CDR3 reads CASSWGGGYTF. The CDR3 region has the DNA TGTGCCAGCAGCTGGGGGGGTGGCTACACCTTC.

This clone was found once. J is TRBJ2-7 and V is TRBV18; 10 positions agree with TRBD2. This CDR3 contains 16 residues. Germline loops: CDR1 KGHSH, CDR2 LQKENI. V dropped 3 bases and J dropped 3; count of bases not matched to a gene: 8. The CDR3 protein is CASSPKLAGSFYEQYF. CDR3 DNA sequence: TGTGCCAGCTCACCCAAACTAGCGGGAAGTTTCTACGAGCAGTACTTC.

The chain is built from TRBV18 and TRBJ2-1; TRBD1 aligns across 9 bases. The CDR3 is 17 residues long. Looked up from germline, CDR1 is KGHSH and CDR2 is LQKENI. V shed 1 base, J shed 4 bases, and the junction held 8 bases outside the gene matches. CDR3 DNA: TGTGCCAGCTCACCACGCTCCCGGGGACAGGGATACAATGAGCAGTTCTTC. Translated, it gives CASSPRSRGQGYNEQFF.

The rearrangement links TRBV14 to TRBJ2-7; D not resolved. V shed 1 base and J shed 7 bases, with 11 bases lying between them. The CDR3 loop spans 13 amino acids. Per the germline V gene, CDR1 is SGHDN and CDR2 is FVKESK. Here the CDR3 DNA reads TGTGCCAGCAGCCAAGTCCGGGTGGGGGAGCAGTACTTC. Residues: CASSQVRVGEQYF.

A single count supports this clone. This chain's CDR3 is CASSLGGRNSPEQYF. CDR3 DNA: TGTGCCAGCAGCTTAGGCGGGAGAAACTCCCCCGAGCAGTACTTC. The J gene is TRBJ2-7, the V gene TRBV7-3; 7 bases agree with TRBD2. The CDR3 extends over 15 amino acids. The ends lost 2 bases at V and 6 bases at J; junction bases unmatched: 10. CDR1 is SGHTA, CDR2 FQGTGA, per germline.

This rearrangement joins TRBV6-2 or TRBV6-3 to TRBJ2-7, with D unresolved. The CDR3 has 13 amino acids. From germline, CDR1 is MNHEY and CDR2 SVGEGT. The V end was cut by 2 bases, the J end by 5 bases, with 10 bases between. Here the CDR3 reads CASSYVRSHEQYF. CDR3 bases: TGTGCCAGCAGTTACGTTAGGTCCCACGAGCAGTACTTC.